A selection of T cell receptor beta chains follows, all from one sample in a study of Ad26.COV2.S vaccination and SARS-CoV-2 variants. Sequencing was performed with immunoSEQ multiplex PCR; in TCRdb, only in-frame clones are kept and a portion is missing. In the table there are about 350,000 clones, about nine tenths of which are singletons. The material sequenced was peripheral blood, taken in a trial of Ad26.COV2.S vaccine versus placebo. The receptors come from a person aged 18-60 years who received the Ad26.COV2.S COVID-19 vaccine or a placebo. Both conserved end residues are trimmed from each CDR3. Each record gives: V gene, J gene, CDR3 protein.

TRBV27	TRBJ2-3	ASSFRTEADTQY
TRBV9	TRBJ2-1	ASSVGQGAYNEQF
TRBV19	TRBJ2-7	ASSIDYEQY
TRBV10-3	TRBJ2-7	AISVPQGYEQY
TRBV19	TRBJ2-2	ASAKWGLAGRNTGELF
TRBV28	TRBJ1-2	ASSFQPLYGYT
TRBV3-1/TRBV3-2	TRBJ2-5	ASSQEVAEETQY
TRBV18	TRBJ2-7	ASSPPLGLTYEQY
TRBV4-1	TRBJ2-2	ASSQGPGNTGELF
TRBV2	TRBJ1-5	ASSGGRQPQH
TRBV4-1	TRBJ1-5	ASRKSRGGFEPQH
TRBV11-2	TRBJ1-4	ASSSGQGPTTNEKLF
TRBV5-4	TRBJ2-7	ASQWGHAREQY
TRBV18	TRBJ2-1	ASVYPGGEQF
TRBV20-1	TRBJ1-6	SASAGGNSPLH
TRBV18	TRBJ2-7	ASSVYKYEQY
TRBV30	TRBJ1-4	AWSVRQRGTEKLF
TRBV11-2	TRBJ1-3	ASSPGAGRRAGNTIY
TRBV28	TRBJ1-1	ASTGVPGAF
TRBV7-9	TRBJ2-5	ASSSPVDAGQETQY
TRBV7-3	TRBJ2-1	ASSIGRVPYNEQF
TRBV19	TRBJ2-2	ASSGMTGSGTGELF
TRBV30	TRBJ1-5	AWRNPGVGRLGSNQPQH
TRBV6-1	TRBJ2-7	ASSETSWEQY
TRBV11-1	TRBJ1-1	ASSQRTGLNTEAF
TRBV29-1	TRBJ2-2	SVGQNTGTGELF
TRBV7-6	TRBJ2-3	ASSHGAFRGTDTQY
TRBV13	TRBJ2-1	ASSSRDRGQGEQF
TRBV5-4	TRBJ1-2	ASSLAGTGGRGYT
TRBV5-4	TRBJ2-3	ASSLATRTDTQY